This T cell receptor beta chain was identified during a study of T cell repertoires in cytomegalovirus infection. The wider study: Evidence of both CMV infection and a matching HLA type came from public TCR beta signatures. General study results and limits: HLA-C-restricted CMV-specific TCR beta clonotypes prevailed in the ex vivo response.

TCRdb re-analysed the reads in MiXCR, keeping a single row per CDR3 protein. The sample lists approximately 190,000 distinct CDR3 sequences, roughly 9% occurring once. Germline V CDR1 and CDR2: SGHDT, YYEEEE. The germline V and J ends were trimmed by 3 bases and 4 bases, with 19 bases remaining between them. This CDR3 has 16 residues. In its sample, this clonotype was seen a few times. Its specificity is not known. The sequencing sample was made of PBMCs. This receptor was identified in a human donor in good health (CMV status not recorded). Some clones in this sample may be carry-over from other donors' samples. V and J are TRBV5-6 and TRBJ1-2; maybe TRBD1 (6 bases). The CDR3 coding sequence is TGTGCCAGCAGCTCTCTGGCAAGGCAGGGGATCTATGGCTACACCTTC. Its protein product is CASSSLARQGIYGYTF.